A single sample is the source of the 26 T cell receptor beta chains below, sequenced in a study of blood T cell repertoires in COVID-19. The repertoire was sequenced with immunoSEQ multiplex PCR; TCRdb's copy has only in-frame clones and lacks some. The repertoire holds about 100,000 clones, with 81% as singletons. Sample: peripheral blood. The receptors shown here come from a man aged 55 to 70 with acute or convalescent COVID-19.

The gene calls are TRBV5-8 and TRBJ2-1; D is possibly TRBD2 (6 bases). Trimming stripped 0 bases from V and 10 bases from J, with 20 bases between. CDR1 and CDR2 from the germline V gene are SGHTS and YDEGEE. There are 16 residues in the CDR3. The CDR3 DNA sequence: TGTGCCAGCAGCTTGGACGGGACTGGATCCTTCCGGGAGCAGTTCTTC. This gives the protein CASSLDGTGSFREQFF.

The V and J genes are TRBV6-4 and TRBJ2-1; TRBD2 matches 8 bases. The CDR3 has 16 residues. Trimming cost V 0 bases and J 4 bases; bases outside gene matches: 5. CDR1 is MRHNA, CDR2 SNTAGT, per germline. DNA of the CDR3: TGTGCCAGCAGTGACTCTGCGGGGGGACTATACAATGAGCAGTTCTTC. Its protein is CASSDSAGGLYNEQFF.

The chain links TRBV6-6 to TRBJ1-1; 8 positions match TRBD1. The CDR3 spans 14 residues. Germline CDR1 and CDR2: MNHNY and SVGAGI (reference sequence). Trimming cost V 5 bases and J 4 bases; bases outside gene matches: 6. The CDR3 sequence is CASSNRQGTTEAFF. The CDR3, as DNA: TGTGCCAGCAGTAACCGACAGGGGACCACTGAAGCTTTCTTT.

The V and J genes are TRBV6-2 or TRBV6-3 and TRBJ2-7; D gene unclear. The germline V gene encodes CDR1 MNHEY and CDR2 SVGEGT. This CDR3 region has 14 residues. Trimming left V 0 bases short and J 5 bases short, with 11 bases between. CDR3 residues: CASSYSNVQDEQYF. The CDR3 nucleotides are TGTGCCAGCAGTTACTCGAACGTGCAGGACGAGCAGTACTTC.

V usage is TRBV5-1 and J usage is TRBJ1-2, with 9 positions matching TRBD1. The CDR3 is made up of 13 amino acids. Germline V CDR1 and CDR2: SGHRS, YFSETQ. The V and J ends lost 4 bases and 8 bases, in that order; junction bases with no gene match: 6. CDR3 in amino acids: CASSGGQGSGYTF. The CDR3 DNA reads TGCGCCAGCAGCGGGGGACAGGGTTCGGGCTACACCTTC.

The chain couples TRBV21-1 to TRBJ1-2. TRBV21-1 constitutes a pseudogene. There are 15 residues in the CDR3. CDR3 sequence reads: CASSKTRGRDYGYTF. CDR3 nucleotides: TGTGCCAGCAGCAAAACAAGAGGGAGGGACTATGGCTACACCTTC.

The chain carries TRBV6-5 and TRBJ1-6; D call uncertain. The CDR3 is 15 residues long. The V gene lost 2 bases and the J gene lost 6 bases, with 11 bases spanning the gap. Germline V gene data show CDR1 as MNHEY and CDR2 as SVGAGI. CDR3 sequence reads: CASSYGEGRNSPLHF. For the CDR3, the DNA is TGTGCCAGCAGTTACGGGGAGGGCCGTAATTCACCCCTCCACTTT.

The chain uses TRBV30 and TRBJ2-5; D ambiguous. This CDR3 spans 12 amino acids. V was cut by 3 bases and J by 3 bases, with 8 bases left in between. Germline lookup yields CDR1 GTSNPN and CDR2 SVGIG (reference sequence). In nucleotides, the CDR3 is TGTGCCTGGAGGACTCCCAAAGAGACCCAGTACTTC. Translating it yields CAWRTPKETQYF.

The chain recombines TRBV2 with TRBJ1-1; 7 bases agree with TRBD1. V lost 6 bases to trimming and J lost 1 base; unmatched junction nucleotides: 8. CDR3 length: 15 residues. Germline V gives CDR1 SNHLY, CDR2 FYNNEI. The CDR3 protein is CASRGRRQGNTEAFF. The DNA of the CDR3 is TGTGCCAGCAGGGGACGCCGACAGGGGAACACTGAAGCTTTCTTT.

The rearrangement joins TRBV18 to TRBJ1-2; D gene uncertain. This CDR3 has 13 residues. Trimming shortened V by 3 bases and J by 2 bases, and 7 bases separated the two germline ends. Germline values: CDR1 KGHSH, CDR2 LQKENI. This CDR3 reads CASSPDGNYGYTF. CDR3 in DNA: TGTGCCAGCTCACCCGACGGGAACTATGGCTACACCTTC.

The chain combines TRBV4-1 with TRBJ2-6, with D possibly TRBD2 on 5 matching bases. Germline assignment: CDR1 MGHRA and CDR2 YSYEKL. CDR3 length: 19 residues. Trimming removed 4 bases from V and 0 bases from J, with 19 bases in between. CDR3 coding DNA: TGCGCCAGCAGCCTCTTCGGACCTAAAGGGAGCTCTGGGGCCAACGTCCTGACTTTC. Protein product: CASSLFGPKGSSGANVLTF.

This clone came up once. This chain joins TRBV19 and TRBJ1-2, with TRBD1 matching over 7 bases. Germline V gene lookup returns CDR1 LNHDA and CDR2 SQIVND (reference sequence). This CDR3 contains 14 residues. V shed 4 bases and J 4 bases; nucleotides not matched to a gene: 6. The CDR3 bases are TGTGCCAGTAGTACTGTACAGGGGCTCTATGGCTACACCTTC. Translation: CASSTVQGLYGYTF. Full variable domain (missing parts from reference TRBV19 and TRBJ1-2): DGGITQSPKYLFRKEGQNVTLSCEQNLNHDAMYWYRQDPGQGLRLIYYSQIVNDFQKGDIAEGYSVSREKKESFPLTVTSAQKNPTAFYLCASSTVQGLYGYTFGSGTRLTVV.

V and J are TRBV5-4 and TRBJ2-3, with 7 bases that match TRBD2. V was pared by 5 bases and J by 1 base, with 7 bases of the junction left unmatched. This CDR3 comprises 15 residues. Germline CDR1 SGHNT, CDR2 YYREEE (reference sequence). The CDR3 DNA is TGTGCCAGCAGATCCCTAGCGGTTGGCACAGATACGCAGTATTTT. As protein: CASRSLAVGTDTQYF.

This chain links TRBV7-8 with TRBJ1-1; a possible D gene is TRBD1 (6 bases). Looked up from germline, CDR1 is SGHVS and CDR2 is FQNEAQ. V shed 5 bases and J shed 1 base, with 8 bases lying between them. This CDR3 has 13 residues. CDR3 residues: CASSTDRNTEAFF. DNA of the CDR3: TGTGCCAGCAGCACGGACAGGAACACTGAAGCTTTCTTT.

This clone turned up a few times. The chain is built from TRBV24-1 and TRBJ1-4; D remains unclear. CDR1 is KGHDR and CDR2 is SFDVKD in the germline V gene. The V and J ends lost 4 bases and 10 bases respectively, with 12 bases between them. The CDR3 sequence is 13 residues long. In DNA form, the CDR3 reads TGTGCCACCAGTGACCGCCCCTCGGGAAAACTGTTTTTT. Amino acids: CATSDRPSGKLFF.

On this clone itself: The identical CDR3 is also encoded by other nucleotide sequences in the sample. The J gene is TRBJ2-3, the V gene TRBV4-1, with 7 bases identical to TRBD2. The CDR3 totals 18 residues. From germline, CDR1 is MGHRA and CDR2 YSYEKL. Losses at the gene ends were 4 bases for V and 0 bases for J; bases not matched to a gene: 13. The CDR3 is CASSPQRGARTSTDTQYF. The CDR3, as DNA: TGCGCCAGCAGCCCTCAGCGGGGAGCACGGACTAGCACAGATACGCAGTATTTT.

This sequence joins TRBV2 and TRBJ1-2; 7 bases are a match to TRBD1. The V gene end was trimmed by 0 bases and the J gene end by 8 bases; junction bases not matched to a gene: 9. CDR3 size: 15 residues. Per germline, CDR1 SNHLY and CDR2 FYNNEI. As DNA, the CDR3 is TGTGCCAGCAGTGAAGCTAAAACAGGGGTTGAGGGCTACACCTTC. Encoded protein: CASSEAKTGVEGYTF.

This clone appeared a few times. CDR3 sequence: CASSQDEQGSEQYF. Written as DNA, the CDR3 is TGCGCCAGCAGCCAAGATGAACAGGGGAGCGAGCAGTACTTC. The V gene is TRBV4-1, the J gene TRBJ2-7; TRBD1 matches 7 bases. The CDR3 is made up of 14 amino acids. V shed 0 bases and J 6 bases; nucleotides not matched to a gene: 5. Germline assignment: CDR1 MGHRA and CDR2 YSYEKL.

V and J are TRBV11-2 and TRBJ2-5; TRBD2 matches 12 bases. The CDR3 loop spans 17 amino acids. The J segment lost 2 bases and the V segment lost 2 bases, leaving 6 bases of the junction unmatched. Germline V gene sequence: CDR1 SGHAT, CDR2 FQNNGV. The CDR3 sequence: CASSLPLTSGGQETQYF. The DNA of the CDR3 is TGTGCCAGCAGCTTACCTCTCACTAGCGGGGGGCAAGAGACCCAGTACTTC.

The genes are TRBV7-2 and TRBJ2-7; TRBD1 aligns across 8 bases. CDR3 size: 15 residues. V dropped 5 bases and J dropped 2; count of bases not matched to a gene: 8. The germline V gene has CDR1 SGHTA and CDR2 FQGNSA. The CDR3 DNA follows: TGTGCCAGCAGCCCACAGGGGGGAGTTACCTACGAGCAGTACTTC. Protein sequence: CASSPQGGVTYEQYF.

The rearrangement uses TRBV19 and TRBJ2-7; the match to TRBD1 covers 7 bases. The CDR3 extends over 16 amino acids. J was trimmed by 2 bases and V by 2 bases; bases with no gene match: 9. Germline assignment: CDR1 LNHDA and CDR2 SQIVND (reference sequence). The CDR3: CASSISVQGMTYEQYF. The DNA for the CDR3 is TGTGCCAGTAGTATATCTGTACAGGGGATGACCTACGAGCAGTACTTC.

The V gene is TRBV19, the J gene TRBJ2-5; D remains ambiguous. The CDR3 is 13 amino acids. The germline V gene has CDR1 LNHDA and CDR2 SQIVND (reference sequence). V lost 6 bases and J lost 3, with 11 bases in between. The CDR3 nucleotides read TGTGCCAGTAGGGCCGCACAGAAAGAGACCCAGTACTTC. It specifies CASRAAQKETQYF.

The rearrangement joins TRBV6-6 to TRBJ1-2; 7 nucleotides align to TRBD1. CDR1 MNHNY and CDR2 SVGAGI come from the germline V gene (reference sequence). V shed 6 bases, J shed 8 bases, and the junction held 9 bases outside the gene matches. The CDR3 sequence is 13 residues long. CDR3 region: CASSIQGIEGYTF. The DNA for the CDR3 is TGTGCCAGCAGCATACAGGGGATTGAGGGCTACACCTTC.

The chain is built from TRBV9 and TRBJ2-3, with 11 bases matching TRBD2. CDR1 is SGDLS, CDR2 YYNGEE, per germline. This CDR3 comprises 16 residues. The V gene end was trimmed by 3 bases and the J gene end by 0 bases; junction bases not matched to a gene: 3. The CDR3 bases are TGTGCCAGCAGCGGTGGGACTAGCGGCAGCACAGATACGCAGTATTTT. Amino acid sequence: CASSGGTSGSTDTQYF.

The chain has TRBV7-9 and TRBJ1-5; D unclear. Trimming shortened V by 5 bases and J by 6 bases, and 14 bases separated the two germline ends. The germline gives CDR1 SEHNR, CDR2 FQNEAQ (reference sequence). CDR3 size: 14 residues. CDR3: CASSPVSGGQPQHF. CDR3 nucleotide sequence: TGTGCCAGCAGCCCCGTAAGCGGCGGTCAGCCCCAGCATTTT.

V gene TRBV24-1 combines with J gene TRBJ2-5; D might be TRBD2 (6 bases). This CDR3 has 14 residues. Germline V gene data show CDR1 as KGHDR and CDR2 as SFDVKD. V was shortened by 5 bases and J by 3 bases, with 12 bases between the two germline ends. CDR3 protein: CATSVAREEETQYF. CDR3 coding DNA: TGTGCCACCAGTGTTGCTAGGGAGGAAGAGACCCAGTACTTC.